The present T cell receptor beta chain was sequenced within a study of T cell changes during pregnancy in multiple sclerosis. Assay used: immunoSEQ multiplex PCR; TCRdb lists only in-frame clones, some missing. The sample lists some 87,000 clones, 85% to 95% seen once, with over 2% in the top ten. The V and J ends lost 5 bases and 8 bases, in that order; junction bases with no gene match: 5. Germline loops: CDR1 SQVTM, CDR2 ANQGSEA. CDR3 length: 13 residues. The chain links TRBV29-1 to TRBJ1-4, with 10 bases matching TRBD1. This TCR was recovered from a female donor with multiple sclerosis, enrolled in a pregnancy study. The source was peripheral blood, collected in the first trimester of pregnancy. The CDR3 sequence is CSVSWDRGEKLFF. CDR3 DNA sequence: TGCAGCGTTTCTTGGGACAGGGGAGAAAAACTGTTTTTT.